The 30 T cell receptor beta chains below were found in one sample sequenced in a study of patients and donors after allogeneic stem cell transplantation. TCRdb re-analysed the RT-PCR reads in MiXCR, keeping a single row per CDR3 protein. The sample includes a few hundred thousand distinct CDR3 sequences, 12% to 15% of them seen just once. Sequencing was performed on blood, either unsorted or a sorted T cell fraction (not recorded which). The source is a human donor who was either an allogeneic HSCT recipient or a stem cell or donor lymphocyte infusion donor (not recorded which). It is not recorded whose cells these are; they may come from a transplant donor.

This clonotype appeared many times. The rearrangement uses TRBV5-1 and TRBJ2-1; D uncertain. Germline values: CDR1 SGHRS, CDR2 YFSETQ. This CDR3 region has 17 residues. The V end was cut by 4 bases, the J end by 1 base, with 18 bases between. The CDR3 here is CASSPPFSEWSYNEQFF. CDR3 nucleotide sequence: TGCGCCAGCAGCCCCCCGTTCAGTGAGTGGTCCTACAATGAGCAGTTCTTC. The whole variable domain, remainder taken from reference TRBV5-1 and TRBJ2-1, is KAGVTQTPRYLIKTRGQQVTLSCSPISGHRSVSWYQQTPGQGLQFLFEYFSETQRNKGNFPGRFSGRQFSNSRSEMNVSTLELGDSALYLCASSPPFSEWSYNEQFFGPGTRLTVL.

This clonotype occurred a few times. This rearrangement joins TRBV20-1 to TRBJ2-7; TRBD1 agrees at 8 bases. In germline, CDR1 is DFQATT, CDR2 SNEGSKA (reference sequence). V lost 3 bases to trimming and J lost 2 bases; unmatched junction nucleotides: 15. The CDR3 extends over 17 amino acids. The CDR3: CSASSQGAGRGAYEQYF. The CDR3 DNA follows: TGCAGTGCTAGTAGCCAGGGGGCGGGGAGAGGAGCCTACGAGCAGTACTTC.

A few counts support this clonotype. The chain is built from TRBV19 and TRBJ1-3; maybe TRBD1 (6 bases). Trimming cost V 11 bases and J 0 bases, with 14 bases left between them. This CDR3 is built from 14 residues. Germline loops: CDR1 LNHDA, CDR2 SQIVND (reference sequence). The CDR3 nucleotides read TGTGCCGCGGACAGAGAGCACTCTGGAAACACCATATATTTT. Amino acid sequence: CAADREHSGNTIYF.

This clonotype was recorded a few times. CDR3 bases: TGCGCCAGCAGTCAAGTAAAGAGGGCTACCTATGAGCAGTTCTTC. As protein: CASSQVKRATYEQFF. The chain carries TRBV23-1 and TRBJ2-1; tentatively, D is TRBD2 (5 bases). TRBV23-1 is designated an ORF whose function remains uncertain. V gave up 2 bases and J gave up 8 bases, with 16 bases separating them. There are 15 residues in the CDR3.

This chain connects TRBV27 to TRBJ1-3, with D possibly matching TRBD1 (6 bases). Germline V gene data show CDR1 as MNHEY and CDR2 as SMNVEV (reference sequence). CDR3 length: 14 amino acids. Trimming stripped 5 bases from V and 0 bases from J, with 8 bases between. The CDR3 DNA follows: TGTGCCAGCAGTCCGGGACACTCTGGAAACACCATATATTTT. Residues: CASSPGHSGNTIYF.

At least ten counts were recorded for this clonotype. V gene TRBV20-1 combines with J gene TRBJ1-2; the match to TRBD1 covers 7 bases. From germline, CDR1 is DFQATT and CDR2 SNEGSKA (reference sequence). The CDR3 totals 12 residues. J gave up 7 bases and V 6 bases, and 8 bases lay outside the gene matches. CDR3 protein: CSATGTAFGYTF. The CDR3, as DNA: TGCAGTGCAACCGGGACAGCATTTGGCTACACCTTC.

This clonotype was counted at least ten times. The chain has TRBV7-2 and TRBJ2-7; D not resolved. CDR1 SGHTA and CDR2 FQGNSA come from the germline V gene. The CDR3 extends over 15 amino acids. The V end lost 3 bases, the J end lost 0 bases, and 12 bases lay between the germline ends. The chain's CDR3 is CASSFGPASSYEQYF. For the CDR3, the DNA is TGTGCCAGCAGCTTTGGCCCTGCGAGCTCCTACGAGCAGTACTTC.

This clonotype has just a few counts. This chain joins TRBV20-1 and TRBJ1-4, with unresolved D. Germline loops: CDR1 DFQATT, CDR2 SNEGSKA (reference sequence). Trimming pared 6 bases from V and 4 bases from J, leaving 18 bases between. This CDR3 spans 15 amino acids. The CDR3, as DNA: TGCAGTGCATTTAGCCTTCTGGGATATAATGAAAAACTGTTTTTT. Encoded protein: CSAFSLLGYNEKLFF.

This clonotype was counted only a few times. The junction differs from germline at one of its ends, possibly a read error. The rearrangement links TRBV12-3 or TRBV12-4 to TRBJ2-7, with D uncertain. This CDR3 spans 12 amino acids. CDR3 sequence: CTSSLSASEQYF. Here the CDR3 DNA reads TGTACCAGCAGTTTATCGGCCTCCGAGCAGTACTTC.

This clonotype was seen more than once but under ten times. The V call is TRBV6-2 or TRBV6-3, the J call TRBJ2-1; no clear D. Germline V CDR1 and CDR2: MNHEY, SVGEGT. The CDR3 is made up of 10 amino acids. The V gene lost 8 bases and the J gene lost 10 bases, with 9 bases spanning the gap. CDR3 sequence: CASGFFEQFF. The CDR3 DNA reads TGTGCCAGCGGTTTTTTCGAGCAGTTCTTC.

In its sample, this clonotype was seen many times. The rearrangement uses TRBV12-3 or TRBV12-4 and TRBJ2-2; D is undetermined. The CDR3 sequence is 13 residues long. The ends were cut back, 7 bases at V and 0 bases at J, with 6 bases in the middle. DNA of the CDR3: TGTGCCAGCAAATTTGCGAACACCGGGGAGCTGTTTTTT. Its protein product is CASKFANTGELFF.

CDR3 residues: CASKTNREAKNIQYF. In nucleotides, the CDR3 is TGTGCCAGCAAGACCAACCGCGAAGCCAAAAACATTCAGTACTTC. This rearrangement joins TRBV6-1 to TRBJ2-4; D ambiguous. The length of the CDR3 is 15 residues. The germline V gene has CDR1 MNHNS and CDR2 SASEGT. Trimming left V 7 bases short and J 0 bases short, with 13 bases between.

V is TRBV5-1 and J is TRBJ1-1; TRBD1 matches 12 bases. This CDR3 comprises 15 residues. J was trimmed by 1 base and V by 7 bases; bases with no gene match: 5. Germline CDR1 is SGHRS and CDR2 is YFSETQ. CDR3 in DNA: TGCGCCAGCGGGGGACAGGGGGCTAGGAACACTGAAGCTTTCTTT. It specifies CASGGQGARNTEAFF.

This chain joins TRBV30 and TRBJ1-6, with TRBD1 matching over 7 bases. Germline CDR1 is GTSNPN and CDR2 is SVGIG (reference sequence). The CDR3 sequence is 14 residues long. Unmatched junction bases numbered 4, after V lost 1 base and J lost 7 bases. The CDR3 DNA reads TGTGCCTGGAGTGGGACAGGCAGAAATTCACCCCTCCACTTT. The encoded protein is CAWSGTGRNSPLHF. Together with reference TRBV30 and TRBJ1-6, the CDR3 gives the full variable domain: SQTIHQWPATLVQPVGSPLSLECTVEGTSNPNLYWYRQAAGRGLQLLFYSVGIGQISSEVPQNLSASRPQDRQFILSSKKLLLSDSGFYLCAWSGTGRNSPLHFGNGTRLTVT.

The sample holds one count of this clonotype. The CDR3, as DNA: TGTGCCAGCAGCGTAGAGGGACGGCTCACCGGGGAGCTGTTTTTT. Translation gives CASSVEGRLTGELFF. The rearrangement links TRBV9 to TRBJ2-2; D tentatively reads TRBD1 or TRBD2 (5 bases each). The ends were cut back, 0 bases at V and 4 bases at J, with 10 bases in the middle. The V gene's germline CDR1 is SGDLS and CDR2 YYNGEE. The CDR3 loop spans 15 amino acids.

The V gene is TRBV30, the J gene TRBJ1-1; D is perhaps TRBD1 (5 bases). CDR3 size: 16 residues. V was shortened by 0 bases and J by 3 bases, with 17 bases between the two germline ends. The germline V gene has CDR1 GTSNPN and CDR2 SVGIG (reference sequence). In nucleotides, the CDR3 is TGTGCCTGGAGTGTCCCGGCGGGGGTTGGCGACACTGAAGCTTTCTTT. The encoded protein is CAWSVPAGVGDTEAFF. The full variable domain, rest sourced from reference TRBV30 and TRBJ1-1, is SQTIHQWPATLVQPVGSPLSLECTVEGTSNPNLYWYRQAAGRGLQLLFYSVGIGQISSEVPQNLSASRPQDRQFILSSKKLLLSDSGFYLCAWSVPAGVGDTEAFFGQGTRLTVV.

The chain uses TRBV27 and TRBJ2-5; D tentatively fits TRBD1 or TRBD2 (5 bases each). V was trimmed by 5 bases and J by 1 base, leaving 11 bases between them. The germline V gene encodes CDR1 MNHEY and CDR2 SMNVEV (reference sequence). The CDR3 runs 14 residues. The CDR3, as DNA: TGTGCCAGCAGTAGCCGGGGCCGCCAAGAGACCCAGTACTTC. Protein sequence: CASSSRGRQETQYF.

This clonotype was seen at least ten times. The chain links TRBV4-1 to TRBJ2-1; TRBD1 agrees at 9 bases. CDR3 size: 14 residues. Unmatched junction bases numbered 2, after V lost 4 bases and J lost 4 bases. Germline CDR1 is MGHRA and CDR2 is YSYEKL. CDR3 residues: CASSRDREYNEQFF. CDR3 nucleotide sequence: TGCGCCAGCAGCCGGGACAGGGAGTACAATGAGCAGTTCTTC.

This clonotype was seen a few times. The chain links TRBV12-3 or TRBV12-4 to TRBJ1-5; no definite D call. The CDR3 is made up of 13 amino acids. V was shortened by 2 bases and J by 5 bases, with 7 bases between the two germline ends. DNA for the CDR3: TGTGCCAGCAGTTTAAGGAGGGATCAGCCCCAGCATTTT. Protein sequence: CASSLRRDQPQHF.

This clonotype appeared many times. The V and J genes are TRBV12-3 or TRBV12-4 and TRBJ1-2, with 7 bases identical to TRBD1. The CDR3 covers 13 residues. Unmatched junction bases numbered 4, after V lost 6 bases and J lost 3 bases. CDR3 in amino acids: CASSPDRDYGYTF. The CDR3, as DNA: TGTGCCAGCAGCCCCGACAGGGACTATGGCTACACCTTC.

The V gene is TRBV7-2, the J gene TRBJ2-7; weak D call: TRBD1 (6 bases). Between the trimmed V and J ends, which lost 2 bases and 1 base, there was a span of 12 bases. The V gene's germline CDR1 is SGHTA and CDR2 FQGNSA. The CDR3 totals 15 residues. CDR3: CASSLSGTPSYEQYF. The CDR3 coding sequence is TGTGCCAGCAGCTTATCCGGGACACCATCCTACGAGCAGTACTTC.

This clonotype was observed a few times. CDR3 loop: CASDRQNYGYTF. DNA of the CDR3: TGTGCCAGCGACAGGCAAAACTATGGCTACACCTTC. The chain has TRBV2 and TRBJ1-2, with D perhaps TRBD1 (6 bases). Trimming removed 8 bases from V and 2 bases from J, with 9 bases in between. Germline CDR1 reads SNHLY; CDR2 reads FYNNEI. This CDR3 comprises 12 residues.

J is TRBJ1-4 and V is TRBV20-1; D unresolved. V lost 3 bases and J 0 bases, leaving 8 bases between the germline ends. Germline lookup yields CDR1 DFQATT and CDR2 SNEGSKA (reference sequence). This CDR3 has 14 amino acids. CDR3 region: CSASLAATNEKLFF. In DNA form, the CDR3 reads TGCAGTGCTAGCTTAGCTGCAACTAATGAAAAACTGTTTTTT.

This clonotype has only a few counts. The rearrangement uses TRBV19 and TRBJ1-6; no definite D call. The CDR3 contains 13 residues. The germline V and J ends were trimmed by 4 bases and 4 bases, with 5 bases remaining between them. Germline V lookup: CDR1 LNHDA, CDR2 SQIVND (reference sequence). CDR3 sequence: CASSSSYNSPLHF. DNA of the CDR3: TGTGCCAGTAGTAGCAGTTATAATTCACCCCTCCACTTT.

This clonotype came up a few times. This rearrangement joins TRBV19 to TRBJ2-1, with TRBD2 identical over 11 bases. V trimming: 10 bases; J trimming: 8 bases; junction bases outside the gene matches: 7. This CDR3 is built from 13 residues. Per the germline V gene, CDR1 is LNHDA and CDR2 is SQIVND (reference sequence). The DNA for the CDR3 is TGTGCCACCAATAGCGGGAGGGCCGATGAGCAGTTCTTC. Translating gives CATNSGRADEQFF.

The genes are TRBV5-1 and TRBJ1-6; D unresolved. The CDR3 has 17 amino acids. Germline CDR1 reads SGHRS; CDR2 reads YFSETQ. V was cut by 3 bases and J by 0 bases, with 13 bases left in between. As DNA, the CDR3 is TGCGCCAGCAGCTCCCCAACCGGGAGCTCCTATAATTCACCCCTCCACTTT. Its protein is CASSSPTGSSYNSPLHF. The variable domain in full, with the rest retrieved from reference TRBV5-1 and TRBJ1-6, is KAGVTQTPRYLIKTRGQQVTLSCSPISGHRSVSWYQQTPGQGLQFLFEYFSETQRNKGNFPGRFSGRQFSNSRSEMNVSTLELGDSALYLCASSSPTGSSYNSPLHFGNGTRLTVT.

This clonotype was counted only a few times. The chain joins TRBV18 to TRBJ1-1, with a tentative D call TRBD1 (5 bases). Trimming took 0 bases from V and 9 from J, leaving 17 bases between them. There are 15 residues in the CDR3. Germline lookup yields CDR1 KGHSH and CDR2 LQKENI. The CDR3: CASSPPPRQGIQAFF. In DNA form, the CDR3 reads TGTGCCAGCTCACCACCCCCGCGGCAGGGCATACAAGCTTTCTTT.

The CDR3 DNA sequence: TGTGCCAGCAGCTACGGAGGGGGACCCTACGAGCAGTACTTC. Protein product: CASSYGGGPYEQYF. The V and J genes are TRBV5-6 and TRBJ2-7; D possibly matches TRBD1 or TRBD2 (6 bases each). CDR1 SGHDT and CDR2 YYEEEE come from the germline V gene. Trimming cost V 3 bases and J 2 bases, with 12 bases left between them. The CDR3 is 14 amino acids. The full variable domain, in which reference TRBV5-6 and TRBJ2-7 provide the parts outside the CDR3, is DAGVTQSPTHLIKTRGQQVTLRCSPKSGHDTVSWYQQALGQGPQFIFQYYEEEERQRGNFPDRFSGHQFPNYSSELNVNALLLGDSALYLCASSYGGGPYEQYFGPGTRLTVT.

The chain recombines TRBV5-5 with TRBJ1-1; a weak D match, TRBD1 (5 bases). CDR1 and CDR2 (germline): SGHKS, YYEKEE (reference sequence). The CDR3 is 14 residues long. Trimming pared 4 bases from V and 1 base from J, leaving 11 bases between. CDR3 bases: TGTGCCAGCAGCCCGACAGTTCCGAACACTGAAGCTTTCTTT. This codes for CASSPTVPNTEAFF.

The CDR3 nucleotides are TGCAGTGCCCCCCAGGGCATGAACACTGAAGCTTTCTTT. This gives the protein CSAPQGMNTEAFF. The gene calls are TRBV20-1 and TRBJ1-1; perhaps TRBD1 as D (5 bases). The CDR3 totals 13 residues. Trimming cost V 6 bases and J 0 bases, with 11 bases left between them. The germline CDR1 and CDR2 sequences are DFQATT and SNEGSKA (reference sequence).